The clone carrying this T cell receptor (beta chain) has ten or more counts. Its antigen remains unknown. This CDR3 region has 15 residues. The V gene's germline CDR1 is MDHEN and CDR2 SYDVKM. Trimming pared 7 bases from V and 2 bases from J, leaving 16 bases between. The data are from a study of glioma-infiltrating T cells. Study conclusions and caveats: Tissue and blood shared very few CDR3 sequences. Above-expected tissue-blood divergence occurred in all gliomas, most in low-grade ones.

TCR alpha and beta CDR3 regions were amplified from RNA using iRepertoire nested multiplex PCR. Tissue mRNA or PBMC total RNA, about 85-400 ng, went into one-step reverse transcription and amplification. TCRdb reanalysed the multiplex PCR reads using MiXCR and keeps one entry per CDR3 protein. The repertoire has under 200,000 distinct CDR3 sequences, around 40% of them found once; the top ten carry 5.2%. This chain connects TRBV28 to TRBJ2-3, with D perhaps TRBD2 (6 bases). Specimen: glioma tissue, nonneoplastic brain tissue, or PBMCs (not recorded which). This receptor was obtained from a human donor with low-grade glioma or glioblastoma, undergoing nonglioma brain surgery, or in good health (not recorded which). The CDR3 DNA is TGTGCCAGCATGATTAGCGGACTCGACACAGATACGCAGTATTTT. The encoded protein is CASMISGLDTDTQYF.